The clone carrying this TCR beta chain has more than one count but fewer than ten. The antigen is not known. This specimen belongs to a study of T cell repertoires in cytomegalovirus infection. Study details: CMV infection plus the matching HLA type was flagged by public TCR beta signatures.

One entry per CDR3 protein results from TCRdb running MiXCR on the reads. The sample lists 700,000 to 950,000 distinct CDR3 sequences, around a third seen once, with approximately 13% in the top ten. The CDR3 is made up of 14 amino acids. The germline V gene encodes CDR1 MNHEY and CDR2 SVGEGT. The junction had 4 bases not matched to a gene; V was cut back by 6 bases and J by 3 bases. Overall study findings and caveats: Summed frequency of shared TCR beta families picked out CMV carriers who also had the relevant HLA.

This clonotype was sampled from a human donor in good health (CMV status not recorded). Some clones in this sample may be carry-over from other donors' samples. V and J are TRBV6-2 or TRBV6-3 and TRBJ2-1; 8 positions agree with TRBD2. Sequencing used cultured CD8+ T cells from PBMCs, obtained from culture after CMV antigen stimulation. The CDR3 coding sequence is TGTGCCAGCAGCCAGCGGGGGCACTACAATGAGCAGTTCTTC. Protein: CASSQRGHYNEQFF.